This TCR beta chain emerged from a study of Graves' ophthalmopathy and Graves' hyperthyroidism. Per the germline V gene, CDR1 is SQVTM and CDR2 is ANQGSEA. This CDR3 comprises 12 residues. Trimming left V 6 bases short and J 2 bases short, with 10 bases between. Moderately to severely active ophthalmopathy under 3 months, CAS at least 3, NOSPECS at least 4. In this cohort, patients with other autoimmune diseases, uncontrolled infections, pregnancy or lactation were excluded. It was on clinical symptoms, serum thyroxine, TRAb, thyroid ultrasound and orbital computed tomography that diagnosis relied. RNA transcripts yielded amplified TCR beta CDR3 regions. Second-round multiplex PCR came after first-round RT-PCR with HTBI primers. TCRdb processed the multiplex PCR reads anew with MiXCR; each CDR3 protein has one entry. The repertoire holds about 640,000 distinct CDR3 sequences, with roughly two fifths as singletons.

This clonotype was counted many times. The specimen was peripheral blood. The TCR sequence derives from an adult man with Graves' ophthalmopathy. The gene calls are TRBV29-1 and TRBJ1-2; no reliable D call. CDR3 sequence reads: CSVEALNYGYTF. CDR3 bases: TGCAGCGTCGAGGCACTAAACTATGGCTACACCTTC.